The TCR beta chain described here comes from a study of siplizumab effects on memory and regulatory T cells. Germline CDR1 ENHRY, CDR2 SYGVKD. Trimming took 9 bases from V and 0 from J; bases not matched to a gene: 16. The CDR3 has 19 residues. Note on this clone: Its antigen is still unknown.

Study observations and caveats: It seemed that naive T cells were more diverse than memory cells and were major contributors to the alloresponse. Unstimulated subsets accounted for the mapping of only a minor share of the clones that were alloreactive. Phenotypic classification as naive or memory proved unattainable for roughly 80-96% of proliferating CD4+ or CD8+ clones.

Per sample, the assay covered 80,000 to 100,000 TCR templates. Using immunoSEQ multiplex PCR, the repertoire was profiled, and TCRdb retains in-frame clones only, with some absent. Here the sample spans 90,000 to 110,000 clones, around 92% being singletons. The sample consisted of Tregs sorted from blood. This sequence joins TRBV10-3 and TRBJ2-6, with 8 bases identical to TRBD2. This receptor was taken from a human donor in good health. CDR3 nucleotides: TGTGCCATTAGCGGGGTCGCGTCGTGGGGATCCTCTGGGGCCAACGTCCTGACTTTC. Translated, it gives CAISGVASWGSSGANVLTF.